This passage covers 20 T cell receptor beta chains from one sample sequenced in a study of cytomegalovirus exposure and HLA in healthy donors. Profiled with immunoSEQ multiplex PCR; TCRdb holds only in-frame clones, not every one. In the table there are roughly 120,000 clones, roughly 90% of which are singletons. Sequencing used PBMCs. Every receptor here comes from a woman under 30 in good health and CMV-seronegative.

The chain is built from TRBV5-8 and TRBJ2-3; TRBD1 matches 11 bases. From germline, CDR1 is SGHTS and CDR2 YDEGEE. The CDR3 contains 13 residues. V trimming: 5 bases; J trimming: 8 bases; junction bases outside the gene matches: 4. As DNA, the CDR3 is TGTGCCAGCAGGACCGGGACAGGGGGTACGCAGTATTTT. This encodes CASRTGTGGTQYF.

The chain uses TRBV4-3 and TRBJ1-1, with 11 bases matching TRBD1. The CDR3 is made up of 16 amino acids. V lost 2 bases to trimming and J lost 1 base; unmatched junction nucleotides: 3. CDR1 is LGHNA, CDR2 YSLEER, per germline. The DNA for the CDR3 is TGCGCCAGCAGCCAACACGGACAGGGGGCGAACACTGAAGCTTTCTTT. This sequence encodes CASSQHGQGANTEAFF.

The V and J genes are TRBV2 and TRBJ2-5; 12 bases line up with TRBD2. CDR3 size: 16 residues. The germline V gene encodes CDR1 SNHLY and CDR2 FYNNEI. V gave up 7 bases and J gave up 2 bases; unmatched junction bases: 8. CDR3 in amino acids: CASILAGGRGQETQYF. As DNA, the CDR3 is TGTGCCAGCATACTAGCGGGGGGACGGGGTCAAGAGACCCAGTACTTC.

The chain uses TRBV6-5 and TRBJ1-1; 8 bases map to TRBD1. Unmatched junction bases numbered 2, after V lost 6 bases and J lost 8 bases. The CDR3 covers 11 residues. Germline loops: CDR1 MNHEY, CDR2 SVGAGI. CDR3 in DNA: TGTGCCAGCAGCCAGGGGGCGGAAGCTTTCTTT. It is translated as CASSQGAEAFF.

CDR3: CASSLGLASNTGELFF. The CDR3 nucleotides read TGCGCCAGCAGCCTCGGACTAGCCTCGAACACCGGGGAGCTGTTTTTT. The rearrangement joins TRBV4-3 to TRBJ2-2; TRBD2 matches 8 bases. Per the germline V gene, CDR1 is LGHNA and CDR2 is YSLEER. Unmatched junction bases numbered 4, after V lost 4 bases and J lost 0 bases. The CDR3 runs to 16 residues.

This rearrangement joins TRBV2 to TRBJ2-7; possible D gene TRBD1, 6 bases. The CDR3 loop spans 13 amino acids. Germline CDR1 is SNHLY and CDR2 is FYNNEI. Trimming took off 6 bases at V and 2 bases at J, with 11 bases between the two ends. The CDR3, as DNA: TGTGCCAGCAGACCCGACAGGCCCTACGAGCAGTACTTC. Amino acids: CASRPDRPYEQYF.

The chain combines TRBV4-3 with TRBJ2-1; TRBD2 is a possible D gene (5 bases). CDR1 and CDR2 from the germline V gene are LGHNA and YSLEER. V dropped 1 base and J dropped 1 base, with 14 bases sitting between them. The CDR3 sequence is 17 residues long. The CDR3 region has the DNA TGCGCCAGCAGCCAAGGATTCACTAGTGCGTCCTACAATGAGCAGTTCTTC. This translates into CASSQGFTSASYNEQFF.

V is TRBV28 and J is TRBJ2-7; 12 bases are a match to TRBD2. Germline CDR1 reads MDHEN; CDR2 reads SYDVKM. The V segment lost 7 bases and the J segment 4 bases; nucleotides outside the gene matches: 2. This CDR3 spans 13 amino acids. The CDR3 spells CASILAGGYEQYF. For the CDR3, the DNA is TGTGCCAGCATCCTAGCGGGAGGGTACGAGCAGTACTTC.

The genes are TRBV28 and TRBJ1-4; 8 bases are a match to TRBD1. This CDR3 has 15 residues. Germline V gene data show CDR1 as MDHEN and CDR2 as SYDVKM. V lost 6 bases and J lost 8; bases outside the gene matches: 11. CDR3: CASRDRQGFAEKLFF. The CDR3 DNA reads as TGTGCCAGCAGGGACCGACAGGGGTTTGCCGAAAAACTGTTTTTT.

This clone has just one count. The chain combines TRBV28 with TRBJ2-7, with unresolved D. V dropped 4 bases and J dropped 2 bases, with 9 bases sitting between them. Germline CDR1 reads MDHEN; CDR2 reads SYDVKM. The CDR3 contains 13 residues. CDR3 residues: CASSSLNTYEQYF. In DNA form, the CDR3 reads TGTGCCAGCAGTTCCTTAAACACCTACGAGCAGTACTTC.

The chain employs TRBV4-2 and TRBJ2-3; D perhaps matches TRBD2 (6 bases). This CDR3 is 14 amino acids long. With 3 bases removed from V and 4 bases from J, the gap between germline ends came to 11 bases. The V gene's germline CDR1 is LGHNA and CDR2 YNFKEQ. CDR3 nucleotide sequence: TGTGCCAGCAGCCACAAACTAGCAGCAGATACGCAGTATTTT. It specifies CASSHKLAADTQYF.

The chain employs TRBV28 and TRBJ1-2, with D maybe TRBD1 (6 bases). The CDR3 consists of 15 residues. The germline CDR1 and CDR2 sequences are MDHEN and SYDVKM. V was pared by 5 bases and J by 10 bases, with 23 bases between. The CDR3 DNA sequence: TGTGCCAGCAGTCCCACAGGGAAAGCTGCAATGTACTACACCTTC. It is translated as CASSPTGKAAMYYTF.

The CDR3 DNA sequence: TGTGCCAGCAGTGCGGGACAGGGGGGCAATCAGCCCCAGCATTTT. It translates to CASSAGQGGNQPQHF. The J gene is TRBJ1-5, the V gene TRBV6-1, with TRBD1 identical over 11 bases. The germline gives CDR1 MNHNS, CDR2 SASEGT. The CDR3 has 15 amino acids. V dropped 4 bases and J dropped 2; count of bases not matched to a gene: 1.

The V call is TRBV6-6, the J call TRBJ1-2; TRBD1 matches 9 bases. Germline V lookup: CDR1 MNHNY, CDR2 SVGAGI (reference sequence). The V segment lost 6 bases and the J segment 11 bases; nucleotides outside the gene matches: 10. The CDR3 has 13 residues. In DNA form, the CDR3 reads TGTGCCAGCAGAACGACAGGGGGAGGGGGTTACACCTTC. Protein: CASRTTGGGGYTF.

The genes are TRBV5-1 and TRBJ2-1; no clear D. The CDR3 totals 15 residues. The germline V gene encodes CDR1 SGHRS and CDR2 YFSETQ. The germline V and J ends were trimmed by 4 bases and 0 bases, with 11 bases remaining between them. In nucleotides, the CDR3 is TGCGCCAGCAGCCTATACGGCGGCTCCTACAATGAGCAGTTCTTC. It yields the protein CASSLYGGSYNEQFF.

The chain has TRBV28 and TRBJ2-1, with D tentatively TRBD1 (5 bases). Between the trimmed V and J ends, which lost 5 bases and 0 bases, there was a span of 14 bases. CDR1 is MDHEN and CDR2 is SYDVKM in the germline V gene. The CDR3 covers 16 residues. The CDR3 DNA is TGTGCCAGCAGTCCCCAGACAGAGAGCTCCTACAATGAGCAGTTCTTC. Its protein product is CASSPQTESSYNEQFF.

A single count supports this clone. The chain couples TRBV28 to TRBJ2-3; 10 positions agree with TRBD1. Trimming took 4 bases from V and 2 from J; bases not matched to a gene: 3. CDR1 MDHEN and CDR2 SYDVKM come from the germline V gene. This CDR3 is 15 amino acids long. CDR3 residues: CASSSTGGPTDTQYF. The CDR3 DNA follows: TGTGCCAGCAGTTCGACAGGGGGCCCCACAGATACGCAGTATTTT.

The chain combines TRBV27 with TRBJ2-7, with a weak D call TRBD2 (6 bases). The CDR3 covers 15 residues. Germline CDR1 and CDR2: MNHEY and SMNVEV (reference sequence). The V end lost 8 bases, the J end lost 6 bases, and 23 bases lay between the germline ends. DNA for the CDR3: TGTGCCAGCGGGGGAGTGGGGGGAGATGGGCGCGAGCAGTACTTC. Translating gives CASGGVGGDGREQYF.

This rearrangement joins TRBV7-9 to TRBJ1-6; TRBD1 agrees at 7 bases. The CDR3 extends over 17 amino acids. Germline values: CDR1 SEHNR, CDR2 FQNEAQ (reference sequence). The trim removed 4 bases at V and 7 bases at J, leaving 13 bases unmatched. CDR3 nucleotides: TGTGCCAGCAGCTCCCCGCCCGGACAGGCAGGAAATTCACCCCTCCACTTT. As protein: CASSSPPGQAGNSPLHF. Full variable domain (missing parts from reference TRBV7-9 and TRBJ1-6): DTGVSQNPRHKITKRGQNVTFRCDPISEHNRLYWYRQTLGQGPEFLTYFQNEAQLEKSRLLSDRFSAERPKGSFSTLEIQRTEQGDSAMYLCASSSPPGQAGNSPLHFGNGTRLTVT.

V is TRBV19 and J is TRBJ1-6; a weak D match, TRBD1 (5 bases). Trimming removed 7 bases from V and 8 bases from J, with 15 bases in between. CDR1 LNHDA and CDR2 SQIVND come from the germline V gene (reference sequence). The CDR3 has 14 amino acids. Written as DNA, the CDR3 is TGTGCCAGTACAGCAGGGTTCCCTTATTCACCCCTCCACTTT. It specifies CASTAGFPYSPLHF.